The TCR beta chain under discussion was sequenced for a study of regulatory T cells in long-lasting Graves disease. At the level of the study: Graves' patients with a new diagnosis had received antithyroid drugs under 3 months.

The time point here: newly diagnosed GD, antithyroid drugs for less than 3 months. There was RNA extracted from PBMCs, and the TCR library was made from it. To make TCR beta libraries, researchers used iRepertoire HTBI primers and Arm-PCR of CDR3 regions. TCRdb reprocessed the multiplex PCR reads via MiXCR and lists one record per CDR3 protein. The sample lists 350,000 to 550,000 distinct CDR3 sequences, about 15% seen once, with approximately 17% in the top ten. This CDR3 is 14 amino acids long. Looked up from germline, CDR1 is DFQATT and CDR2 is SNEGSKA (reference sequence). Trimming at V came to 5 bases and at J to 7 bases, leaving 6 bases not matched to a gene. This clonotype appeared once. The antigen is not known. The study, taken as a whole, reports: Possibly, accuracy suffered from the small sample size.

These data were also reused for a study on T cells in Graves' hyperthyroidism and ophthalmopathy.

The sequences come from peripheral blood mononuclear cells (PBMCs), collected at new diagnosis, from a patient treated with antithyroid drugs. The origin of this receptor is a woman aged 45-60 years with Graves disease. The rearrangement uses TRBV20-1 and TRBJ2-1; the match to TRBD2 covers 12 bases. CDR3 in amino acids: CSADTSGRPNEQFF. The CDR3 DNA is TGCAGTGCTGATACTAGCGGGAGGCCGAATGAGCAGTTCTTC.